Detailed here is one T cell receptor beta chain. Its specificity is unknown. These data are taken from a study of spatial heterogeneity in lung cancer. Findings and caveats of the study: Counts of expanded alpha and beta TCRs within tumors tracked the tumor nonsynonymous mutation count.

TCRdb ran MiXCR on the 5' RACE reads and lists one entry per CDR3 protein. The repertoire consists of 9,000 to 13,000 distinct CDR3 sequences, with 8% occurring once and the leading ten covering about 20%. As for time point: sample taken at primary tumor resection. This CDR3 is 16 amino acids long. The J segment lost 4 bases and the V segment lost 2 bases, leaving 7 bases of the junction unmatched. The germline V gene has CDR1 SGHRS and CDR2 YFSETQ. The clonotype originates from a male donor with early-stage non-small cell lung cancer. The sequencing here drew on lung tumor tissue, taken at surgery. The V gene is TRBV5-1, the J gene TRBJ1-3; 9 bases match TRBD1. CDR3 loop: CASSFLQGARGNTIYF. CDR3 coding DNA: TGCGCCAGCAGCTTCTTACAGGGGGCGCGAGGAAACACCATATATTTT.